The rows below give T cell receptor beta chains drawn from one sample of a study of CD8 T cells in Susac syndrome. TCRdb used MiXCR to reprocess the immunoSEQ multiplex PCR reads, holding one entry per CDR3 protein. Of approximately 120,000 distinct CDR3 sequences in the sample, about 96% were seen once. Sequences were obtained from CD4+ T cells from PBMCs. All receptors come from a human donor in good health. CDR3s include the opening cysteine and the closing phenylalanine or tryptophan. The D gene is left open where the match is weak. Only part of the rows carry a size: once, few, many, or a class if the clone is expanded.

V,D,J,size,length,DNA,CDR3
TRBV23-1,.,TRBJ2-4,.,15,TGCGCCAGCACCAGGGGGAGGGGTACCAAAAACATTCAGTACTTC,CASTRGRGTKNIQYF
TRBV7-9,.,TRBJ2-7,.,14,TGTGCCAGCAGCTTAATTGGGGACCCCTACGAGCAGTACTTC,CASSLIGDPYEQYF
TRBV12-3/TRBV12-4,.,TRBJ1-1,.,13,TGTGCCAGCAGCGAGACAGCCAACACTGAAGCTTTCTTT,CASSETANTEAFF
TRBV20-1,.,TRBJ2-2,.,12,TGCAGTGCTCGAGACAGAACCGGGGAGCTGTTTTTT,CSARDRTGELFF
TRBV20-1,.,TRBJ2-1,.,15,TGCAGTGCTAGCAAGCCCCACGACTACTACAATGAGCAGTTCTTC,CSASKPHDYYNEQFF
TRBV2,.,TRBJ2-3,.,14,TGTGCCAGACGAGACGGGGGCGGCACAGATACGCAGTATTTT,CARRDGGGTDTQYF
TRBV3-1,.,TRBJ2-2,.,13,TGTGCCAGCAGCCAAGGGTTCACCGGGGAGCTGTTTTTT,CASSQGFTGELFF
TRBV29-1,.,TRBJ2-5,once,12,TGCAGCGTCGAGAGGGTATGGGAGACCCAGTACTTC,CSVERVWETQYF
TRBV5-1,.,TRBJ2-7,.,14,TGCGCCAGCAGAATTGACAGTCTCTCCTACGAGCAGTACTTC,CASRIDSLSYEQYF
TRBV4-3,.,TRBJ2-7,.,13,TGCGCCAGCAGCCAAGGGGCAGGCTACGAGCAGTACTTC,CASSQGAGYEQYF
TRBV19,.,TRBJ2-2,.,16,TGTGCCAGTAGTATACAGGGTCTTCTTACCGACGGGGAGCTGTTTTTT,CASSIQGLLTDGELFF
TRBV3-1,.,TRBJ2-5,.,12,TGTGCCAGCAATCGGAGGCAAGAGACCCAGTACTTC,CASNRRQETQYF
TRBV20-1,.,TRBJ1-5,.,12,TGCAGTGCTAGCCATAGCAATCAGCCCCAGCATTTT,CSASHSNQPQHF
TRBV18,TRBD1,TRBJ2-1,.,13,TGTGCCAGCTCTCAGGACAGGGAGAATGAGCAGTTCTTC,CASSQDRENEQFF
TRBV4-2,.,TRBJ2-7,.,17,TGTGCCAGCAGCCGGCTGAGGGGGGGACAGGCGGCCTACGAGCAGTACTTC,CASSRLRGGQAAYEQYF
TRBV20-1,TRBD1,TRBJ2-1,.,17,TGCAGTGCTAGAGACCCCGGGACAGCCTTTACCTACAATGAGCAGTTCTTC,CSARDPGTAFTYNEQFF
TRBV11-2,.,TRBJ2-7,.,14,TGTGCCAGCAGTCGTGGCCCCAGCTCCTACGAGCAGTACTTC,CASSRGPSSYEQYF
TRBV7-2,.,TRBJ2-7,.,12,TGTGCCAGCAGCGGATCGTTCGTCGAGCAGTACTTC,CASSGSFVEQYF
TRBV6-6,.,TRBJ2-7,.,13,TGTGCCAGCAGTTACTCGAGGACCTACGAGCAGTACTTC,CASSYSRTYEQYF
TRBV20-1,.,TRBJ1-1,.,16,TGCAGTGCTAGAGATAATTCTGGGAGCATGAACACTGAAGCTTTCTTT,CSARDNSGSMNTEAFF
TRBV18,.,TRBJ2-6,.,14,TGTGCCAGCTCCCCGCTCTCTGGGGCCAACGTCCTGACTTTC,CASSPLSGANVLTF
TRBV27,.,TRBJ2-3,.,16,TGTGCCAGCCGGCAGCGGGCGATGACTAGCACAGATACGCAGTATTTT,CASRQRAMTSTDTQYF
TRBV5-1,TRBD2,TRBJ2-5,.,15,TGCGCCAGCAGCTTGGGGGTAGCGGGCCAAGAGACCCAGTACTTC,CASSLGVAGQETQYF
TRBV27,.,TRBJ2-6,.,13,TGTGCCAGCAGTCGGGACCCTCCGTGGGTCCTGACTTTC,CASSRDPPWVLTF
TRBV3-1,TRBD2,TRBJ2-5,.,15,TGTGCCAGCAGCCTACGGACTAGCGGGGAAGAGACCCAGTACTTC,CASSLRTSGEETQYF
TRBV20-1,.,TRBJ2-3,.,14,TGCAGTGCTAACTTGGGTTACCTCACAGATACGCAGTATTTT,CSANLGYLTDTQYF
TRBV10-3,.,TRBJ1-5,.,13,TGTGCCATCAGTGGTGGGGTGGGTCAGCCCCAGCATTTT,CAISGGVGQPQHF
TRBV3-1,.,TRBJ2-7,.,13,TGTGCCAGCAGCCAAGATCGGCGCGGAGAGCAGTACTTC,CASSQDRRGEQYF
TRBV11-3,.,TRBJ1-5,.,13,TGTGCCAGCAGCCCCGGGTCGGGCCAGCCCCAGCATTTT,CASSPGSGQPQHF
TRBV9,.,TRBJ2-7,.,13,TGTGCCAGCAGCCCCCGGGACTTCTACGAGCAGTACTTC,CASSPRDFYEQYF
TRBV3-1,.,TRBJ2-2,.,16,TGTGCCAGCAGCCAAGGCCAGCCCTCCAACACCGGGGAGCTGTTTTTT,CASSQGQPSNTGELFF
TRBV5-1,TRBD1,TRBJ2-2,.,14,TGCGCCACCGGACAGGGGCTGAACACCGGGGAGCTGTTTTTT,CATGQGLNTGELFF